The source of this T cell receptor (beta chain) is a study of shared clonotypes between healthy human individuals. General study results and limits: Among donors, clonotype sharing was expected to be affected by sequencing depth.

As for this clone: Its antigen is still unknown.

Here immunoSEQ multiplex PCR was the method, and the copy in TCRdb shows in-frame clones only, minus some. The table records 2 million or so clones, roughly 95% of them present only once. The CDR3 extends over 18 amino acids. Trimming took off 6 bases at V and 3 bases at J, with 27 bases between the two ends. The V gene's germline CDR1 is SGHDN and CDR2 FVKESK. The chain combines TRBV14 with TRBJ2-7; a possible D gene is TRBD1 (5 bases). This sequence was found in a man aged 18 to 29 in good health. Material for sequencing was naive CD4+ T cells sorted from blood. Subset: CD45RA+ positively selected. CDR3 in DNA: TGTGCCAGCAGTGTAAAGATCATTTGGGGCCTAGAGCGCTACGAGCAGTACTTC. Protein: CASSVKIIWGLERYEQYF.